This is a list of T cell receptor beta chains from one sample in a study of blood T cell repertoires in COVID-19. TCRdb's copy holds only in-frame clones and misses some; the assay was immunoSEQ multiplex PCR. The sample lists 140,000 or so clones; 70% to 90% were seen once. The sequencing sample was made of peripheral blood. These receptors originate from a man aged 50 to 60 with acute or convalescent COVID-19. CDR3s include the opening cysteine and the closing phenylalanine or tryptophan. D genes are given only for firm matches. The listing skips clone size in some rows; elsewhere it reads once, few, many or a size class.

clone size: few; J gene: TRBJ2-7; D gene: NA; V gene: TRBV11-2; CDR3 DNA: TGTGCCAGCAGCTTAGGGCCCCAGGGTTACGAGCAGTACTTC; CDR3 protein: CASSLGPQGYEQYF
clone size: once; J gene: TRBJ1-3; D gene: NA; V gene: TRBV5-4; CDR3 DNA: TGTGCCAGCAGCTTGGGGCAACGAAACACCATATATTTT; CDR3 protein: CASSLGQRNTIYF
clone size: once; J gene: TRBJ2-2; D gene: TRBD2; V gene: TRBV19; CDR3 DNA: TGTGCCAGAATCAAAATAGCGGGAGGGCCGAACACCGGGGAGCTGTTTTTT; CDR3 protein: CARIKIAGGPNTGELFF
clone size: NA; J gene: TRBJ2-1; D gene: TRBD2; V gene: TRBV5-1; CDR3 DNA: TGCGCCAGCAGCTTGGCGACTAGCCTCAATGAGCAGTTCTTC; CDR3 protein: CASSLATSLNEQFF
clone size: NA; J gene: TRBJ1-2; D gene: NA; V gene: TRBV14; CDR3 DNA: TGTGCCAGCAGCCAAGATTTAGTTTCGGTATGGGGCTACACCTTC; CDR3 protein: CASSQDLVSVWGYTF
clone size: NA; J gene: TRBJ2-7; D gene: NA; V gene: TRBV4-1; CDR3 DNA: TGCGCCAGCAGCCAAGATGGAGGGATCGTTAGGGAGCAGTACTTC; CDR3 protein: CASSQDGGIVREQYF
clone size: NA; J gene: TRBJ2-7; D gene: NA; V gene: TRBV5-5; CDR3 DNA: TGTGCCAGCAGCTTCCAGGGATCCTACGAGCAGTACTTC; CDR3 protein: CASSFQGSYEQYF
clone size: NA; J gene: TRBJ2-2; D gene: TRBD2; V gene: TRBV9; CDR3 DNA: TGTGCCAGCAGCGTGGGGATGAGACGGGAGGAAGGCACCGGGGAGCTGTTTTTT; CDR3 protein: CASSVGMRREEGTGELFF
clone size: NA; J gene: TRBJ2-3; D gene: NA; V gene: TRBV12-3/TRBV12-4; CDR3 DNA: TGTGCCAGCAGTAAGGCCAGCGGAGATACGCAGTATTTT; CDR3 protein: CASSKASGDTQYF
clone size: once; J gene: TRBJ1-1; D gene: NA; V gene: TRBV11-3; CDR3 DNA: TGTGCCAGCAGCCCTAAGTGGAGTCTTAATAGGTTGTTGGCTGAAGCTTTCTTT; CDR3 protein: CASSPKWSLNRLLAEAFF
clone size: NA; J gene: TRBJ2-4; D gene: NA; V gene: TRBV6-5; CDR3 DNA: TGTGCCAGCCGAAGGGGGGGGGATGGAAACATTCAGTACTTC; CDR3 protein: CASRRGGDGNIQYF
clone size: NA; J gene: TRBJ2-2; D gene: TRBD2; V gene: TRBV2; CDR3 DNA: TGTGCCAGCAGTTACTTAGCGGGAGGGCTCGGGGAGCTGTTTTTT; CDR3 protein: CASSYLAGGLGELFF
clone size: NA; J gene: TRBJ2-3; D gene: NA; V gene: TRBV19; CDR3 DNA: TGTGCCAGTACCAAACTACCGAGGACAGATACGCAGTATTTT; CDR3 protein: CASTKLPRTDTQYF
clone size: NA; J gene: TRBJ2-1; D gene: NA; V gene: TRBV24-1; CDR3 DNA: TGTGCCACCAGTGATCCTCACAATTACAATGAGCAGTTCTTC; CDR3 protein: CATSDPHNYNEQFF
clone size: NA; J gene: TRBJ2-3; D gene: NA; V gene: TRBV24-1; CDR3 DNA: TGTGCCACCAGTGATTGGGGTCAGGGAGATACGCAGTATTTT; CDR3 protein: CATSDWGQGDTQYF
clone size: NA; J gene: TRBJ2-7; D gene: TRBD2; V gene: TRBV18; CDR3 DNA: TGTGCCAGCTCACCAATGACTAGCGGGGGATACGAGCAGTACTTC; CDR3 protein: CASSPMTSGGYEQYF
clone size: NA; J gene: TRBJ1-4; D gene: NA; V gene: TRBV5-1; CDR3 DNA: TGCGCCAGCAGCTTGTGGCAGGGTTCTAATGAAAAACTGTTTTTT; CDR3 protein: CASSLWQGSNEKLFF
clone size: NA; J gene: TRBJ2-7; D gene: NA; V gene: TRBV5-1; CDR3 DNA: TGCGCCAGCAGCTTGGCCTTACAGTACGAGCAGTACTTC; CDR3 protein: CASSLALQYEQYF
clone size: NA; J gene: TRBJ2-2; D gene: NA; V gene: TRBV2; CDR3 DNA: TGTGCCAGCGGGGCCCGTCGGACCGGGGAGCTGTTTTTT; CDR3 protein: CASGARRTGELFF
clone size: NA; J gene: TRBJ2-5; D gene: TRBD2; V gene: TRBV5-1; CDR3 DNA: TGCGCCAGCAGCTTGGTTGCGGGAGGGGTAGAGACCCAGTACTTC; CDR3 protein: CASSLVAGGVETQYF
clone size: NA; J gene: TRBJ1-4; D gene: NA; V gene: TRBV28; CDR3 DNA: TGTGCCAGCAGGCCCCTAGCAACTAATGAAAAACTGTTTTTT; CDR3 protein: CASRPLATNEKLFF
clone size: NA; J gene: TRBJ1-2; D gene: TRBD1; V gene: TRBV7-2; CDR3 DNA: TGTGCCAGCAACCCATGGCAGGGGGGCCTCCACCTCTATGGCTACACCTTC; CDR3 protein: CASNPWQGGLHLYGYTF
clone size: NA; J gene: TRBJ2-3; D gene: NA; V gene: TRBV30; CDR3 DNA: TGTGCCTGGGGCCTGGGAGTGGGGACAGATACGCAGTATTTT; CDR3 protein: CAWGLGVGTDTQYF
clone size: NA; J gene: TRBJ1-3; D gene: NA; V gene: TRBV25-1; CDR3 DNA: TGTGCCAGCAGTGATACAGTCTACTCTGGAAACACCATATATTTT; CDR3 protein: CASSDTVYSGNTIYF
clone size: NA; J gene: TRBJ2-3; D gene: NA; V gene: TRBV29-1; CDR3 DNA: TGCAGCGTTCAAACTAGGAGGGGTTCGCCAGATACGCAGTATTTT; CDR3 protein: CSVQTRRGSPDTQYF
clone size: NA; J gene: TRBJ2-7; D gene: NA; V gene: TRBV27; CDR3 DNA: TGTGCCAGCAGTTTATCGGGGGGCTACGAGCAGTACTTC; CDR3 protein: CASSLSGGYEQYF
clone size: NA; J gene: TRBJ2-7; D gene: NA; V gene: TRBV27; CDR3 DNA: TGTGCCAGCAGTTGGAAGGGGAACTCCTACGAGCAGTACTTC; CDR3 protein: CASSWKGNSYEQYF
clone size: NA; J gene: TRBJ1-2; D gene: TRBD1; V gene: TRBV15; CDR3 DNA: TGTGCCACCAGCAGCCCATTACGCCGGGACAGGGGACCAAACTATGGCTACACCTTC; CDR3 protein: CATSSPLRRDRGPNYGYTF
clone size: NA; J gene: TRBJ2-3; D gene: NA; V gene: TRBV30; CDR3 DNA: TGTGCCTGGAGTGGGTACATCACGGGGGGCAATACAGATACGCAGTATTTT; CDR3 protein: CAWSGYITGGNTDTQYF
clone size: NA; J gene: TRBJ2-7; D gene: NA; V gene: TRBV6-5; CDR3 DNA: TGTGCCAGCAGTTTTCAATACGAGCAGTACTTC; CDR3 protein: CASSFQYEQYF
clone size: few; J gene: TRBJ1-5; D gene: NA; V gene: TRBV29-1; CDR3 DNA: TGCAGCGTCGGGGGGGCAGTCAATCAGCCCCAGCATTTT; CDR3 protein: CSVGGAVNQPQHF
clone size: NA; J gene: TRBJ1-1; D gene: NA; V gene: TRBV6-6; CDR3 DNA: TGTGCCAGCACTCAAAGGAGCACTGAAGCTTTCTTT; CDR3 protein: CASTQRSTEAFF